The 10 T cell receptor beta chains in this list originate from one sample, sequenced in a study of blood T cell repertoires in COVID-19. Assay: immunoSEQ multiplex PCR; the TCRdb copy retains only in-frame clones and omits some. The repertoire consists of a few hundred thousand clones, with roughly 90% occurring once and the leading ten covering approximately 4%. Sequencing used peripheral blood. The receptors stem from a man between 60 and 75 years old who had recovered from COVID-19.

This clone was recorded only once. This chain links TRBV5-1 with TRBJ2-7; 11 nucleotides align to TRBD2. Germline assignment: CDR1 SGHRS and CDR2 YFSETQ. The length of the CDR3 is 15 residues. After removal of 4 bases from V and 0 bases from J, the junction contained 3 bases not matched to a gene. CDR3 protein: CASSIAGGSSYEQYF. The CDR3 nucleotides read TGCGCCAGCAGCATAGCGGGGGGGAGCTCCTACGAGCAGTACTTC.

This clone has just a few counts. The rearrangement joins TRBV6-4 to TRBJ1-1; 9 bases agree with TRBD1. This CDR3 has 15 amino acids. Germline V gives CDR1 MRHNA, CDR2 SNTAGT. J gave up 4 bases and V 2 bases, and 5 bases lay outside the gene matches. The CDR3, as DNA: TGTGCCAGCAGTGACGGAACAGGGGGCGGCACTGAAGCTTTCTTT. Translated, it gives CASSDGTGGGTEAFF.

The J gene is TRBJ2-1, the V gene TRBV7-6, with 12 bases fitting TRBD2. Germline CDR1 SGHVS, CDR2 FNYEAQ. The trim removed 2 bases at V and 5 bases at J, leaving 13 bases unmatched. CDR3 length equals 19 residues. CDR3 region: CASSLLALTSGGTHNEQFF. The CDR3 DNA is TGTGCCAGCAGCTTACTTGCCCTGACTAGCGGGGGTACTCACAATGAGCAGTTCTTC. Variable domain in full (rest from reference TRBV7-6 and TRBJ2-1): GAGVSQSPRYKVTKRGQDVALRCDPISGHVSLYWYRQALGQGPEFLTYFNYEAQQDKSGLPNDRFSAERPEGSISTLTIQRTEQRDSAMYRCASSLLALTSGGTHNEQFFGPGTRLTVL.

This chain links TRBV9 with TRBJ2-2; no reliable D call. CDR3 size: 16 residues. Germline CDR1 SGDLS, CDR2 YYNGEE. V lost 4 bases and J lost 2, with 15 bases in between. In DNA form, the CDR3 reads TGTGCCAGCAGCTCGCAAACCCGGGTTAACACCGGGGAGCTGTTTTTT. The encoded protein is CASSSQTRVNTGELFF.

The chain employs TRBV29-1 and TRBJ2-6; D is perhaps TRBD2 (6 bases). The CDR3 extends over 13 amino acids. The V gene's germline CDR1 is SQVTM and CDR2 ANQGSEA. V dropped 4 bases and J dropped 2 bases, with 6 bases sitting between them. Here the CDR3 reads CSVGGAGANVLTF. The CDR3 nucleotides are TGCAGCGTTGGGGGGGCTGGGGCCAACGTCCTGACTTTC.

The chain is built from TRBV6-5 and TRBJ2-1; weak D call: TRBD2 (6 bases). Germline-derived CDR1 and CDR2 are MNHEY and SVGAGI. V was pared by 0 bases and J by 9 bases, with 9 bases between. This CDR3 spans 13 amino acids. CDR3 sequence: CASSYSEGTEQFF. For the CDR3, the DNA is TGTGCCAGCAGTTACTCGGAGGGGACTGAGCAGTTCTTC.

J is TRBJ2-7 and V is TRBV11-2; 7 bases agree with TRBD1. This CDR3 has 15 amino acids. Germline lookup yields CDR1 SGHAT and CDR2 FQNNGV. J lost 1 base, V lost 3 bases, and 6 bases had no gene match. The CDR3 spells CASSFTGVGSYEQYF. CDR3 sequence (DNA): TGTGCCAGCAGCTTCACAGGGGTTGGGTCCTACGAGCAGTACTTC.

The chain joins TRBV18 to TRBJ2-7; 7 bases are shared with TRBD1. With V trimmed by 3 bases and J by 1 base, 3 bases remained unmatched. Germline V gene data show CDR1 as KGHSH and CDR2 as LQKENI. The CDR3 totals 14 residues. CDR3 residues: CASSPAGGSYEQYF. As DNA, the CDR3 is TGTGCCAGCTCACCGGCAGGGGGATCCTACGAGCAGTACTTC.

This clone was detected a few times. This same CDR3 is encoded by further DNA sequences in the sample. The chain carries TRBV9 and TRBJ1-5, with a possible D match to TRBD1 (6 bases). The V end lost 2 bases, the J end lost 0 bases, and 9 bases lay between the germline ends. The germline CDR1 and CDR2 sequences are SGDLS and YYNGEE. The CDR3 consists of 15 residues. CDR3 sequence: CASSVDSYSNQPQHF. In nucleotides, the CDR3 is TGTGCCAGCAGCGTGGACAGTTATAGCAATCAGCCCCAGCATTTT.

The rearrangement joins TRBV18 to TRBJ1-3, with a possible D match to TRBD1 (6 bases). The length of the CDR3 is 17 residues. The V gene's germline CDR1 is KGHSH and CDR2 LQKENI. The germline V and J ends were trimmed by 3 bases and 1 base, with 16 bases remaining between them. CDR3 sequence: CASSPNRATSSGNTIYF. In DNA, the CDR3 is TGTGCCAGCTCACCGAACAGGGCTACTTCTTCTGGAAACACCATATATTTT.